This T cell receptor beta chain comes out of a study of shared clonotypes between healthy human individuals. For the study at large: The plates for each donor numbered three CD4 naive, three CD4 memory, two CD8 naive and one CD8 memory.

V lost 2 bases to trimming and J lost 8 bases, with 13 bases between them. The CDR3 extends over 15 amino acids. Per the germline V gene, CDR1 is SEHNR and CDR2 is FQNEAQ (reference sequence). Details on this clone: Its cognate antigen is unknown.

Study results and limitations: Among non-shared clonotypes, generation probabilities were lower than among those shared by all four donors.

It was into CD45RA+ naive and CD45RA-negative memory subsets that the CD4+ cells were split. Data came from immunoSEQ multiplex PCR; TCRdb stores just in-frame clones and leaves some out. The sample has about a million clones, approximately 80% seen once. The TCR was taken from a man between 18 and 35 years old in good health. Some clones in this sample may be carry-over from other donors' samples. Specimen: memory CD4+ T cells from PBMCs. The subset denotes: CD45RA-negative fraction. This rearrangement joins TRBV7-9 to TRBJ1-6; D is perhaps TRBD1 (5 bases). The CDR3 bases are TGTGCCAGCAGCTTATCGGGCAGGGAGGATTCACCCCTCCACTTT. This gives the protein CASSLSGREDSPLHF.